The present T cell receptor (beta chain) was sequenced within a study of radiotherapy plus CTLA-4 blockade in lung cancer. Study observations and caveats: Radiotherapy was combined with ipilimumab, and tumor-derived TCR clones then expanded in blood.

V was clipped by 3 bases and J by 6 bases, with 14 bases between them. This CDR3 region has 15 residues. CDR1 is MDHEN, CDR2 SYDVKM, per germline. Concerning this clone: What it binds is unknown.

Receiving focal radiation plus CTLA-4 blockade with ipilimumab were patients who had chemo-refractory metastatic non-small-cell lung cancer. Sequenced by immunoSEQ multiplex PCR; TCRdb stores in-frame clones only, minus some. The repertoire includes more than 40,000 clones, 75% to 85% of them detected once, and 3.3% sits in the top ten. This chain joins TRBV28 and TRBJ2-2, with D perhaps TRBD1 (5 bases). This receptor was identified in a human donor with non-small cell lung cancer who had stable disease on radiotherapy plus ipilimumab. Here the sequenced sample was peripheral blood, taken from a patient treated with radiotherapy plus ipilimumab. CDR3: CASSFRQGWAGELFF. CDR3 nucleotides: TGTGCCAGCAGTTTTCGGCAGGGATGGGCCGGGGAGCTGTTTTTT.